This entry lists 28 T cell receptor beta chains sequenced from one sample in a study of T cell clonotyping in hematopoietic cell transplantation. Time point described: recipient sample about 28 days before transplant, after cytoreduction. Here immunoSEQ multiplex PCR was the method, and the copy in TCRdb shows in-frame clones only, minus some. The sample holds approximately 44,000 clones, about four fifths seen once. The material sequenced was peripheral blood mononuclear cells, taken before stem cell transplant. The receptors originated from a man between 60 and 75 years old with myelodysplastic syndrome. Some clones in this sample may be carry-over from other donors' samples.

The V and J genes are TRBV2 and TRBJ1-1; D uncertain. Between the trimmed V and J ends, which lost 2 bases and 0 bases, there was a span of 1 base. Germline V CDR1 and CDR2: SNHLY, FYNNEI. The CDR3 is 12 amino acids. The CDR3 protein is CASSELNTEAFF. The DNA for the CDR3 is TGTGCCAGCAGTGAACTGAACACTGAAGCTTTCTTT.

The CDR3 here is CASSLGAVDNEQFF. The DNA for the CDR3 is TGCGCCAGCAGCTTGGGGGCCGTTGACAATGAGCAGTTCTTC. The gene calls are TRBV5-1 and TRBJ2-1; D is unresolved. The CDR3 length is 14 residues. Germline CDR1 SGHRS, CDR2 YFSETQ. V lost 0 bases to trimming and J lost 5 bases, with 9 bases between them.

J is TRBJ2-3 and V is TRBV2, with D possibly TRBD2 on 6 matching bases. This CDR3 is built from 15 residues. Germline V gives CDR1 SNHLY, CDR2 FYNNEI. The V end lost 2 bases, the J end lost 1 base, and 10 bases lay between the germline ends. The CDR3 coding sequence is TGTGCCAGCAGTGAACTAGGGGAGGGCACAGATACGCAGTATTTT. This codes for CASSELGEGTDTQYF.

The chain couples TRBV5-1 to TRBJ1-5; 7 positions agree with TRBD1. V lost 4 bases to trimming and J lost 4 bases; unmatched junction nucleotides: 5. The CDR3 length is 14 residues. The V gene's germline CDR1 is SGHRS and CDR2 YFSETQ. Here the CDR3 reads CASSEGTANQPQHF. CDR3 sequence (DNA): TGCGCCAGCAGCGAAGGGACAGCAAATCAGCCCCAGCATTTT.

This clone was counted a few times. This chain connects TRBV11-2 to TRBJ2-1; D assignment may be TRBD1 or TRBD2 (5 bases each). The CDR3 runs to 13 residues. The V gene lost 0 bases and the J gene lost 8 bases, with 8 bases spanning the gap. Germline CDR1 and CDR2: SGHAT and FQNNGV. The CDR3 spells CASSLDRGHEQFF. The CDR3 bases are TGTGCCAGCAGCTTAGATCGGGGCCATGAGCAGTTCTTC.

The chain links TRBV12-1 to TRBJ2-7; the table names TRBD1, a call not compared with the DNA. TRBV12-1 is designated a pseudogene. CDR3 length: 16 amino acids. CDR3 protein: CASSLRPGTGVYEQYF. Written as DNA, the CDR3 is TGTGCCAGCAGCTTACGTCCCGGGACAGGGGTCTACGAGCAGTACTTC.

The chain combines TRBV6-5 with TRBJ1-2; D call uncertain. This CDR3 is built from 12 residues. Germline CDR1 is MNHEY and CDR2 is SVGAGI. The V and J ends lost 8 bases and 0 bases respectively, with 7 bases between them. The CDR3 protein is CASRGSNYGYTF. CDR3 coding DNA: TGTGCCAGCCGCGGCTCTAACTATGGCTACACCTTC.

The CDR3 reads CASSIRDSGNTEAFF. CDR3 coding DNA: TGTGCCAGTAGTATAAGGGACAGCGGGAACACTGAAGCTTTCTTT. V is TRBV19 and J is TRBJ1-1; 7 nucleotides agree with TRBD1. Germline trimming cut 2 bases from V and 1 base from J; bases unmatched to any gene: 4. The CDR3 has 15 amino acids. The V gene's germline CDR1 is LNHDA and CDR2 SQIVND (reference sequence).

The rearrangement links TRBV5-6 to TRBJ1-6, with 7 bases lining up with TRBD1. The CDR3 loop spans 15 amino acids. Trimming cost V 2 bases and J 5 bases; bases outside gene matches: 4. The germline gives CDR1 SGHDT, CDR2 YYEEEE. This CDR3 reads CASSFGGGDNSPLHF. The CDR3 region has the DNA TGTGCCAGCAGCTTTGGAGGGGGCGATAATTCACCCCTCCACTTT.

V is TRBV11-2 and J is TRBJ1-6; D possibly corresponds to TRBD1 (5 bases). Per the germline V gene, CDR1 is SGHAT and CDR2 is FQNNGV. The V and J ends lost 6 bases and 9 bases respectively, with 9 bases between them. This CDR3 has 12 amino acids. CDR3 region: CASRQGGSPLHF. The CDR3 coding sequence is TGTGCCAGCAGGCAGGGAGGTTCACCCCTCCACTTT.

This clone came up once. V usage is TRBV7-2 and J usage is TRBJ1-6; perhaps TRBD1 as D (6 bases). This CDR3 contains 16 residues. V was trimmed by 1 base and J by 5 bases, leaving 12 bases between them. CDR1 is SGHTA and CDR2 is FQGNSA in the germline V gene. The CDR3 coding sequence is TGTGCCAGCAGCTTAGGGTCAGGGGCCAATAATTCACCCCTCCACTTT. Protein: CASSLGSGANNSPLHF.

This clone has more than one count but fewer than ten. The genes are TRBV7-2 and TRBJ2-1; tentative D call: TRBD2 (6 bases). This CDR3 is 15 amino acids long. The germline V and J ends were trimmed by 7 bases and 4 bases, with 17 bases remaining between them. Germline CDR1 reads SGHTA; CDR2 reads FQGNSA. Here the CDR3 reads CASTGLGSGYNEQFF. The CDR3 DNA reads TGTGCCAGCACCGGACTGGGTAGCGGTTACAATGAGCAGTTCTTC.

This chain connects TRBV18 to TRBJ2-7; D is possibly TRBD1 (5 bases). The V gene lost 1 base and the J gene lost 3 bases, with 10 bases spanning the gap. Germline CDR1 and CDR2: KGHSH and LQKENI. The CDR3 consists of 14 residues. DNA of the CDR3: TGTGCCAGCTCACCACTGGTGACAGTCTACGAGCAGTACTTC. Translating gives CASSPLVTVYEQYF.

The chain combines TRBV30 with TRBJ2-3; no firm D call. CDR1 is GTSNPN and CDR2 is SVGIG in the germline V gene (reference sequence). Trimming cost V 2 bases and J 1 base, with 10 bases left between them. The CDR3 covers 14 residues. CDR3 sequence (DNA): TGTGCCTGGAGTCCTGGTAGGGGCACAGATACGCAGTATTTT. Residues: CAWSPGRGTDTQYF.

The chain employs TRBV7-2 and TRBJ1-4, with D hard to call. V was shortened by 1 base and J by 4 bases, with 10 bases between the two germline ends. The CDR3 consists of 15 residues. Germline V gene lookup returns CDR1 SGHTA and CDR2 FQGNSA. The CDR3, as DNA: TGTGCCAGCAGCTTAGTCCGGTCGCTTAATGAAAAACTGTTTTTT. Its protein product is CASSLVRSLNEKLFF. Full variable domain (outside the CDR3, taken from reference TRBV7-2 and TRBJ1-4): GAGVSQSPSNKVTEKGKDVELRCDPISGHTALYWYRQSLGQGLEFLIYFQGNSAPDKSGLPSDRFSAERTGGSVSTLTIQRTQQEDSAVYLCASSLVRSLNEKLFFGSGTQLSVL.

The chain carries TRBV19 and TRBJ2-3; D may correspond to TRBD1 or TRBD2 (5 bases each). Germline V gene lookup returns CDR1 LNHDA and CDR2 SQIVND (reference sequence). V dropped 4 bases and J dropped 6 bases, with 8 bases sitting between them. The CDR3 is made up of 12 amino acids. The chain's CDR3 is CASSTRGDTQYF. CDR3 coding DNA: TGTGCCAGTAGTACCCGGGGCGATACGCAGTATTTT.

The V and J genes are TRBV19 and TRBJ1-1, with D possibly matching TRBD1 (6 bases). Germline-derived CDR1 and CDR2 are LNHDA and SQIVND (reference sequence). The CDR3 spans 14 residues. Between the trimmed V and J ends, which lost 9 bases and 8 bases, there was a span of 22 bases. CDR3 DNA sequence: TGTGCCAGCCGTTTGGCGGGACACTTAGGGGAAGCTTTCTTT. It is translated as CASRLAGHLGEAFF.

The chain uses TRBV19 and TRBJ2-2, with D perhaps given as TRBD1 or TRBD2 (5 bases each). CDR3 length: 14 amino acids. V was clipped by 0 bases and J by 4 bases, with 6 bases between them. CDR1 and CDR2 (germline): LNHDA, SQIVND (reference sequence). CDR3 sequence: CASSIDGATGELFF. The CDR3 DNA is TGTGCCAGTAGTATAGACGGGGCCACCGGGGAGCTGTTTTTT.

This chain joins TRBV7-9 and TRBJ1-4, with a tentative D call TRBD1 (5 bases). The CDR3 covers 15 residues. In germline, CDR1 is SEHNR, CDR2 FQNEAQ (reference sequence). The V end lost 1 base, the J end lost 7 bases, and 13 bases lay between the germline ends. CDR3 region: CASSLGEGRAEKLFF. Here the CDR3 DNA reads TGTGCCAGCAGCTTAGGCGAAGGCAGGGCTGAAAAACTGTTTTTT.

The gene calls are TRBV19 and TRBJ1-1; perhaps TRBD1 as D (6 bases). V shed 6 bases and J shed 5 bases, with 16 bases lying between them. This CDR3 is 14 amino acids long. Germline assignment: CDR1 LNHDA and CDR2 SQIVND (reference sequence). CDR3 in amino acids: CASRSQGAFTEAFF. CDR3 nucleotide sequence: TGTGCCAGTAGATCACAGGGAGCTTTTACTGAAGCTTTCTTT.

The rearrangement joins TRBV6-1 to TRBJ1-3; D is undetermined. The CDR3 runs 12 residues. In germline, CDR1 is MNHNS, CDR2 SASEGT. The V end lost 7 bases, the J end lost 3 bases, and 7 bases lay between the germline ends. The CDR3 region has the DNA TGTGCCAGCATAACAGATGGAAACACCATATATTTT. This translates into CASITDGNTIYF.

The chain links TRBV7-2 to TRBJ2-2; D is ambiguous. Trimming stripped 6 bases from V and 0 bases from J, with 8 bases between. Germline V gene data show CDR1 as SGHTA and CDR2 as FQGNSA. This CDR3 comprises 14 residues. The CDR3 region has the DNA TGTGCCAGCAGTCCTCGTTCGAACACCGGGGAGCTGTTTTTT. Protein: CASSPRSNTGELFF.

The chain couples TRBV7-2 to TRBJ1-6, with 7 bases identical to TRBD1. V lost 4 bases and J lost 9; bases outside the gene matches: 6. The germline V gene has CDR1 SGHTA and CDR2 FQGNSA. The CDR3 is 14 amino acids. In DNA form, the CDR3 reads TGTGCCAGCAGCTCCCGACAGGGAGGTTCACCCCTCCACTTT. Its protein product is CASSSRQGGSPLHF.

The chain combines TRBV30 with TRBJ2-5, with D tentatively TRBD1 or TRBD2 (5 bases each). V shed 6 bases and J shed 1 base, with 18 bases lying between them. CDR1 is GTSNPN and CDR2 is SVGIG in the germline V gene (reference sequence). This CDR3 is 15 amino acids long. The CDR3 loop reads CACIAQGGGQETQYF. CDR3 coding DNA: TGTGCCTGCATAGCGCAGGGTGGGGGCCAAGAGACCCAGTACTTC.

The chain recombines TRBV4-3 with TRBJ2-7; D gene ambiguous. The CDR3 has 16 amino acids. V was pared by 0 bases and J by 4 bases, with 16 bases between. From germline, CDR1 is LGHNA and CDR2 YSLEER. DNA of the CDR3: TGCGCCAGCAGCCAAGATGTCAACAGTGGTGGGTACGAGCAGTACTTC. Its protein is CASSQDVNSGGYEQYF.

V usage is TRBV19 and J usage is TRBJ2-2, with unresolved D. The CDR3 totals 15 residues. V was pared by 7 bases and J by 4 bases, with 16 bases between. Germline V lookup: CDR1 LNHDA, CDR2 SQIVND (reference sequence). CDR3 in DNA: TGTGCCAGTACAGCTCGTTGGGGTACCACCGGGGAGCTGTTTTTT. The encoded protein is CASTARWGTTGELFF.

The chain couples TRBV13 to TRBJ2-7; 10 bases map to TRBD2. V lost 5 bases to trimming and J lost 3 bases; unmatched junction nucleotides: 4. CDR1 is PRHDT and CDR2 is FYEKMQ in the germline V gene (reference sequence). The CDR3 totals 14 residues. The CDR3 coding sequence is TGTGCCAGCAGCACTAGCGGGGTGTTCTACGAGCAGTACTTC. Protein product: CASSTSGVFYEQYF.

This chain's CDR3 is CASKTRSTDTQYF. The CDR3 nucleotides read TGTGCCAGCAAGACAAGGAGCACAGATACGCAGTATTTT. The chain links TRBV2 to TRBJ2-3; no clear D. CDR1 and CDR2 from the germline V gene are SNHLY and FYNNEI. Trimming shortened V by 7 bases and J by 0 bases, and 8 bases separated the two germline ends. This CDR3 spans 13 amino acids.